Listed below are T cell receptor beta chains from one sample, sequenced in a study of human T cells and chemical hapten exposure. One entry per CDR3 protein, called by TCRdb with MiXCR from the RACE reads. The sample consists of 200,000 to 300,000 distinct CDR3 sequences, approximately 8.6% of them appearing once. This sample comprised whole blood, obtained in connection with sensitization to the hapten diphenylcyclopropenone (DPC). The receptors were gathered from a woman in her thirties or forties with alopecia areata. Some clones in this sample may be carry-over from other donors' samples. Both conserved end residues are part of each CDR3. The D gene is left open where the match is weak. Where a row states a size, it is once, few, many or the class of an expanded clone; other rows omit it.

>-|-|TRBV3-1|TRBJ2-1
CASSPAPASSYNEQFF
TGTGCCAGCAGCCCCGCCCCCGCGAGCTCCTACAATGAGCAGTTCTTC
>-|-|TRBV18|TRBJ2-7
CASSTTGEGEQYF
TGTGCCAGCTCAACGACAGGGGAGGGGGAGCAGTACTTC
>once|-|TRBV7-2|TRBJ1-2
CASGTTLYYGYTF
TGTGCCAGCGGAACGACACTCTACTATGGCTACACCTTC
>many|-|TRBV28|TRBJ1-2
CASKLPGGYYGYTF
TGTGCCAGCAAACTGCCGGGGGGCTACTATGGCTACACCTTC
>-|-|TRBV7-9|TRBJ1-1
CASSLGVQGTEAFF
TGTGCCAGCAGCTTAGGGGTTCAAGGCACTGAAGCTTTCTTT
>-|-|TRBV7-9|TRBJ1-1
CASSLRRGMNTEAFF
TGTGCCAGCAGCTTACGGCGAGGGATGAACACTGAAGCTTTCTTT
>-|TRBD1|TRBV9|TRBJ1-1
CASSPLGQDTEAFF
TGTGCCAGCAGCCCTTTGGGACAGGACACTGAAGCTTTCTTT
>-|-|TRBV7-9|TRBJ1-1
CATQLQGSMGTEAFF
TGTGCCACCCAGCTGCAGGGGTCGATGGGCACTGAAGCTTTCTTT
>few|-|TRBV12-5|TRBJ1-1
CASGLQGANTEAFF
TGTGCTAGTGGCCTACAGGGAGCCAACACTGAAGCTTTCTTT
>-|-|TRBV28|TRBJ1-4
CASSLHSANEKLFF
TGTGCCAGCAGTTTGCACAGTGCTAATGAAAAACTGTTTTTT
>few|-|TRBV15|TRBJ2-6
CATSRDLTGANVLTF
TGTGCCACCAGCAGAGATTTAACTGGGGCCAACGTCCTGACTTTC
>-|TRBD2|TRBV7-2|TRBJ2-1
CASRLAGGNNEQFF
TGTGCCAGCAGGCTAGCGGGAGGGAACAATGAGCAGTTCTTC
>many|-|TRBV2|TRBJ2-1
CASSGGSYNEQFF
TGTGCCAGCAGTGGAGGGTCCTACAATGAGCAGTTCTTC
>-|-|TRBV24-1|TRBJ2-5
CATSDPWTDQETQYF
TGTGCCACCAGTGACCCGTGGACGGACCAAGAGACCCAGTACTTC
>few|-|TRBV3-1|TRBJ2-5
CASSQHQETQYF
TGTGCCAGCAGCCAGCACCAAGAGACCCAGTACTTC
>once|TRBD2|TRBV5-5|TRBJ2-7
CASTPRPAGGYEQYF
TGTGCCAGCACCCCTAGGCCAGCGGGAGGTTACGAGCAGTACTTC
>many|-|TRBV5-1|TRBJ1-4
CASSLGGQEEKLFF
TGCGCCAGCAGCTTGGGGGGCCAGGAAGAAAAACTGTTTTTT
>-|-|TRBV29-1|TRBJ1-1
CSVHQGNPEAFF
TGCAGCGTGCACCAGGGTAACCCTGAAGCTTTCTTT
>few|-|TRBV12-3/TRBV12-4|TRBJ2-1
CASSFTGLEQFF
TGTGCCAGCAGTTTTACAGGCCTCGAGCAGTTCTTC
>few|-|TRBV27|TRBJ1-4
CASSSYRNSNEKLFF
TGTGCCAGCAGTTCCTACAGGAATTCTAATGAAAAACTGTTTTTT
>-|-|TRBV4-1|TRBJ2-1
CASSQQGAAASYNEQFF
TGCGCCAGCAGCCAGCAAGGGGCGGCGGCCTCCTACAATGAGCAGTTCTTC
>-|TRBD2|TRBV6-5|TRBJ2-1
CATRGGAQMPEQFF
TGTGCCACACGGGGGGGGGCGCAAATGCCTGAGCAGTTCTTC
>many|-|TRBV29-1|TRBJ2-5
CSVEQNLQETQYF
TGCAGCGTTGAACAGAACCTACAAGAGACCCAGTACTTC
>few|-|TRBV3-1|TRBJ2-7
CASSLRAQGRLAYEQYF
TGTGCCAGCAGCCTCCGGGCCCAGGGGCGTCTTGCCTACGAGCAGTACTTC